These T cell receptor beta chains were read from a single sample in a study of human T cells and chemical hapten exposure. TCRdb fed the RACE reads into MiXCR, producing one record per CDR3 protein. The sample has roughly 190,000 distinct CDR3 sequences; under 25% are singletons. Source: whole blood, taken in connection with sensitization to the hapten diphenylcyclopropenone (DPC). The receptor set was obtained from a woman aged 45-65 years with alopecia areata. Some clones in this sample may be carry-over from other donors' samples. Both conserved end residues are part of each CDR3. Each record gives: J gene, clone size, D gene, V gene, CDR3 DNA, CDR3 protein. The D gene is left open where the match is weak. Some rows have no size entry. The others give once, few or many, or a class for an expanded clone.

j_gene: TRBJ1-1; abundance: few; d_gene: TRBD1; v_gene: TRBV5-1; CDR3nt: TGCGCCAGCAGCAGGGACAGGGGGATTAACACTGAAGCTTTCTTT; CDR3aa: CASSRDRGINTEAFF
j_gene: TRBJ2-3; abundance: -; d_gene: TRBD1; v_gene: TRBV9; CDR3nt: TGTGCCAGCAGCGTAGGGACAGGGGTGGTAAGAGATACGCAGTATTTT; CDR3aa: CASSVGTGVVRDTQYF
j_gene: TRBJ2-6; abundance: -; d_gene: -; v_gene: TRBV29-1; CDR3nt: TGCAGCGTGGCCGGGGTCTCTGGGGCCAACGTCCTGACTTTC; CDR3aa: CSVAGVSGANVLTF
j_gene: TRBJ1-1; abundance: -; d_gene: -; v_gene: TRBV6-5; CDR3nt: TGTGCCAGCAGTTACTCGGGAACCCCGGGAACTGAAGCTTTCTTT; CDR3aa: CASSYSGTPGTEAFF
j_gene: TRBJ1-3; abundance: -; d_gene: -; v_gene: TRBV3-1; CDR3nt: TGTGCCAGCAGCCAAGATGAGGTACCTGGAAACACCATATATTTT; CDR3aa: CASSQDEVPGNTIYF
j_gene: TRBJ1-1; abundance: -; d_gene: -; v_gene: TRBV5-1; CDR3nt: TGCGCCAGCAGCTTGGTGGTAGGGGGTAGGGCAGAAGCTTTCTTT; CDR3aa: CASSLVVGGRAEAFF
j_gene: TRBJ2-2; abundance: few; d_gene: -; v_gene: TRBV24-1; CDR3nt: TGTGCCACCAGTGACGGGACCCGGGGCACCGGGGAGCTGTTTTTT; CDR3aa: CATSDGTRGTGELFF
j_gene: TRBJ2-4; abundance: few; d_gene: TRBD2; v_gene: TRBV30; CDR3nt: TGTGCCTCGGGACTAGCGGGAGACATTCAGTACTTC; CDR3aa: CASGLAGDIQYF
j_gene: TRBJ1-5; abundance: -; d_gene: -; v_gene: TRBV20-1; CDR3nt: TGCAGTGCTAGAGGCGTTAGCAATCAGCCCCAGCATTTT; CDR3aa: CSARGVSNQPQHF
j_gene: TRBJ2-3; abundance: -; d_gene: TRBD2; v_gene: TRBV7-9; CDR3nt: TGTGCCAGCAGCTTCCTACTAGCGCTTAGCACAGATACGCAGTATTTT; CDR3aa: CASSFLLALSTDTQYF
j_gene: TRBJ1-5; abundance: many; d_gene: -; v_gene: TRBV6-4; CDR3nt: TGTGCCAGCAGTGTGGACAATAGCAATCAGCCCCAGCATTTT; CDR3aa: CASSVDNSNQPQHF
j_gene: TRBJ2-4; abundance: few; d_gene: -; v_gene: TRBV3-1; CDR3nt: TGTGCCAGCAGCCAAGTAGGAGACACCTCGGCCAAAAACATTCAGTACTTC; CDR3aa: CASSQVGDTSAKNIQYF
j_gene: TRBJ2-1; abundance: few; d_gene: TRBD1; v_gene: TRBV6-4; CDR3nt: TGTGCCAGCAGTGTGTCGCAGGGGGCGTTTAATGAGCAGTTCTTC; CDR3aa: CASSVSQGAFNEQFF
j_gene: TRBJ1-1; abundance: -; d_gene: -; v_gene: TRBV9; CDR3nt: TGTGCCAGCAGCCCGCGGGACATTATAAACACTGAAGCTTTCTTT; CDR3aa: CASSPRDIINTEAFF
j_gene: TRBJ2-1; abundance: -; d_gene: TRBD2; v_gene: TRBV5-1; CDR3nt: TGCGCCAGCAGCTTGATTCTCTCTAGCGGGAGGAAAAATGAGCAGTTCTTC; CDR3aa: CASSLILSSGRKNEQFF
j_gene: TRBJ1-1; abundance: -; d_gene: -; v_gene: TRBV7-8; CDR3nt: TGTGCCAGCAGCTTAGTTACGGGGAACACTGAAGCTTTCTTT; CDR3aa: CASSLVTGNTEAFF
j_gene: TRBJ2-7; abundance: few; d_gene: -; v_gene: TRBV5-1; CDR3nt: TGCGCCAGCAGCGCGACTGTCATCTCCTACGAGCAGTACTTC; CDR3aa: CASSATVISYEQYF
j_gene: TRBJ2-7; abundance: once; d_gene: TRBD2; v_gene: TRBV10-3; CDR3nt: TGTGCCATCAGTGAGGGGACTAGCGGGAGCGGGTACGAGCAGTACTTC; CDR3aa: CAISEGTSGSGYEQYF
j_gene: TRBJ2-5; abundance: -; d_gene: -; v_gene: TRBV20-1; CDR3nt: TGCAGTGCTAGGGCCGCAGGCCCGAAAGAGACCCAGTACTTC; CDR3aa: CSARAAGPKETQYF
j_gene: TRBJ1-4; abundance: -; d_gene: -; v_gene: TRBV29-1; CDR3nt: TGCAGCGTTCTAGTCGGACCAAACAACCTAAAGACTAATGAAAAACTGTTTTTT; CDR3aa: CSVLVGPNNLKTNEKLFF
j_gene: TRBJ1-5; abundance: few; d_gene: -; v_gene: TRBV20-1; CDR3nt: TGCAGTGCTAGACCCGGAGGACGGGGCAATCAGCCCCAGCATTTT; CDR3aa: CSARPGGRGNQPQHF
j_gene: TRBJ1-1; abundance: -; d_gene: -; v_gene: TRBV3-1; CDR3nt: TGTGCCAGCAGCCAAGGATACGGGTCCGGGAAAACTGAAGCTTTCTTT; CDR3aa: CASSQGYGSGKTEAFF
j_gene: TRBJ2-3; abundance: -; d_gene: -; v_gene: TRBV24-1; CDR3nt: TGTGCCACCAGTGATGTGGGGCCCCGGAGCACAGATACGCAGTATTTT; CDR3aa: CATSDVGPRSTDTQYF
j_gene: TRBJ1-3; abundance: few; d_gene: -; v_gene: TRBV20-1; CDR3nt: TGCAGTGCTCGCTCTGGAAACACCATATATTTT; CDR3aa: CSARSGNTIYF
j_gene: TRBJ1-2; abundance: -; d_gene: TRBD1; v_gene: TRBV29-1; CDR3nt: TGCAGCGCCATGGACAGGGGAGGGCTCTATGGCTACACCTTC; CDR3aa: CSAMDRGGLYGYTF
j_gene: TRBJ1-1; abundance: few; d_gene: -; v_gene: TRBV10-3; CDR3nt: TGTGCCATCAGTGTAGGATCCACTGAAGCTTTCTTT; CDR3aa: CAISVGSTEAFF
j_gene: TRBJ2-1; abundance: few; d_gene: TRBD2; v_gene: TRBV5-1; CDR3nt: TGCGCCAGCAGCTTCCCGGATCCGGGACTAGCGGTTTTC; CDR3aa: CASSFPDPGLAVF
j_gene: TRBJ2-7; abundance: -; d_gene: TRBD2; v_gene: TRBV12-3/TRBV12-4; CDR3nt: TGTGCCAGCAGTTACGGGGGGAATACCGAGCAGTACTTC; CDR3aa: CASSYGGNTEQYF
j_gene: TRBJ1-1; abundance: -; d_gene: -; v_gene: TRBV7-9; CDR3nt: TGTGCCAGCAGCTTATCGGAGGGCCTGAACACTGAAGCTTTCTTT; CDR3aa: CASSLSEGLNTEAFF
j_gene: TRBJ2-2; abundance: few; d_gene: -; v_gene: TRBV5-1; CDR3nt: TGCGCCAGCACAGCCAGTAACAGGGACACCGGGGAGCTGTTTTTT; CDR3aa: CASTASNRDTGELFF
j_gene: TRBJ2-4; abundance: -; d_gene: -; v_gene: TRBV29-1; CDR3nt: TGCAGCGGGGGTAGTGATATTCAGTACTTC; CDR3aa: CSGGSDIQYF
j_gene: TRBJ2-1; abundance: few; d_gene: TRBD2; v_gene: TRBV7-2; CDR3nt: TGTGCCAGCAGCACAACTAGCGGGTACTACAATGAGCAGTTCTTC; CDR3aa: CASSTTSGYYNEQFF
j_gene: TRBJ2-3; abundance: few; d_gene: TRBD1; v_gene: TRBV24-1; CDR3nt: TGTGCCACCAGTGATTCCTCAGGGGGCATTACGCAGTATTTT; CDR3aa: CATSDSSGGITQYF
j_gene: TRBJ2-3; abundance: few; d_gene: -; v_gene: TRBV15; CDR3nt: TGTGCCACCAGCAGAGAAGGGACGGGGGTTTCTAAGCAGTATTTT; CDR3aa: CATSREGTGVSKQYF
j_gene: TRBJ2-1; abundance: few; d_gene: TRBD2; v_gene: TRBV12-5; CDR3nt: TGTGCTAGTGGTACCGGGACTAGCTACAATGAGCAGTTCTTC; CDR3aa: CASGTGTSYNEQFF
j_gene: TRBJ2-2; abundance: -; d_gene: TRBD1; v_gene: TRBV29-1; CDR3nt: TGCAGCGCTCTCCCGGCGGAGGGGGACAGGAGGAACACCGGGGAGCTGTTTTTT; CDR3aa: CSALPAEGDRRNTGELFF
j_gene: TRBJ2-7; abundance: -; d_gene: -; v_gene: TRBV6-2/TRBV6-3; CDR3nt: TGTGCCAGCAGTTACGCATCCCAGGTTTGGCAGGGTGATACCGAGCAGTACTTC; CDR3aa: CASSYASQVWQGDTEQYF
j_gene: TRBJ2-2; abundance: -; d_gene: -; v_gene: TRBV7-7; CDR3nt: TGTGCCACCAGGAGGGGGGGAGTGCCCGGGGAGCTGTTTTTT; CDR3aa: CATRRGGVPGELFF
j_gene: TRBJ1-1; abundance: -; d_gene: -; v_gene: TRBV14; CDR3nt: TGTGCCAGCAGTCTGACAGCGGGCACTGAAGCTTTCTTT; CDR3aa: CASSLTAGTEAFF
j_gene: TRBJ2-1; abundance: -; d_gene: -; v_gene: TRBV20-1; CDR3nt: TGCAGTGCTATGGGTAGTCTTAATGAGCAGTTCTTC; CDR3aa: CSAMGSLNEQFF
j_gene: TRBJ2-2; abundance: -; d_gene: -; v_gene: TRBV6-1; CDR3nt: TGTGCCAGCAAGAGCGGAACAGGGATCACGAACACCGGGGAGCTGTTTTTT; CDR3aa: CASKSGTGITNTGELFF
j_gene: TRBJ2-3; abundance: few; d_gene: -; v_gene: TRBV29-1; CDR3nt: TGCAGCGTTGAATTCCGGAGCACAGATACGCAGTATTTT; CDR3aa: CSVEFRSTDTQYF
j_gene: TRBJ2-1; abundance: -; d_gene: -; v_gene: TRBV6-5; CDR3nt: TGTGCCAGCAGTTACCGGGCCCCCGGGACTGTCTCTAACAATGAGCAGTTCTTC; CDR3aa: CASSYRAPGTVSNNEQFF